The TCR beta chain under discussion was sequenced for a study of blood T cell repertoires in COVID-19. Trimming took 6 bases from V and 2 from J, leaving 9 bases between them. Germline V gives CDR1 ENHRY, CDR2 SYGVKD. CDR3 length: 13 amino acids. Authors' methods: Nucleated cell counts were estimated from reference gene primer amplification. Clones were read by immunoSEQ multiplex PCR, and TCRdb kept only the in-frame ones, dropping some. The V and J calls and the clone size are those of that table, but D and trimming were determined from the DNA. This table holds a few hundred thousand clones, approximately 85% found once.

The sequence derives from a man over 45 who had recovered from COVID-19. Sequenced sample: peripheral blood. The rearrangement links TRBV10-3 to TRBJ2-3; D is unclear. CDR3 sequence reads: CAIRATHTDTQYF. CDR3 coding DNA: TGTGCCATCAGAGCGACCCACACAGATACGCAGTATTTT.